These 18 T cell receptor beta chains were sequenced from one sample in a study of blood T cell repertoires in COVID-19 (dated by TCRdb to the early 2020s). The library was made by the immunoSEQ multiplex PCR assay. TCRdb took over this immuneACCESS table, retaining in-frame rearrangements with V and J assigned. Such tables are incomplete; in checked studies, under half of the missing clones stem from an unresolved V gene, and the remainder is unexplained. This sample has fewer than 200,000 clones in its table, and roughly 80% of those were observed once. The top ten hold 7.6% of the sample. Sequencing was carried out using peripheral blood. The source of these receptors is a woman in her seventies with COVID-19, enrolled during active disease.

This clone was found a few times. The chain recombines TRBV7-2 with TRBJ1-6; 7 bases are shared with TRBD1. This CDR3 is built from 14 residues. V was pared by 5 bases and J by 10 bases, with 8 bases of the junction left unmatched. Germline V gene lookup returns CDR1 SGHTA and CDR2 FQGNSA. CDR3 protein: CASSVDRVESPLHF. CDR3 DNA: TGTGCCAGCAGCGTTGACAGGGTCGAATCACCCCTCCACTTT. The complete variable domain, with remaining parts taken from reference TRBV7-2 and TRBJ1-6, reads GAGVSQSPSNKVTEKGKDVELRCDPISGHTALYWYRQSLGQGLEFLIYFQGNSAPDKSGLPSDRFSAERTGGSVSTLTIQRTQQEDSAVYLCASSVDRVESPLHFGNGTRLTVT.

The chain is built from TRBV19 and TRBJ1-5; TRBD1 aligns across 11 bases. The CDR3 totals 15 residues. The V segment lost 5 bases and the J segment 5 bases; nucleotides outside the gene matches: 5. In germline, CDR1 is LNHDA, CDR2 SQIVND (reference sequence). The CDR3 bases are TGTGCCAGTAGTTTCCGGGACAGGGGGTATCAGCCCCAGCATTTT. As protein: CASSFRDRGYQPQHF.

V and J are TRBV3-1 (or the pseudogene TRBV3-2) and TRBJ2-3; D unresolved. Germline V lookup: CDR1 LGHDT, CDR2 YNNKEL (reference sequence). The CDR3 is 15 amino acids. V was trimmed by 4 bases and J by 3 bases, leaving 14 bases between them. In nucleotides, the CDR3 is TGTGCCAGCAGCCTCACTTCCCTCCGGACAGATACGCAGTATTTT. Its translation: CASSLTSLRTDTQYF.

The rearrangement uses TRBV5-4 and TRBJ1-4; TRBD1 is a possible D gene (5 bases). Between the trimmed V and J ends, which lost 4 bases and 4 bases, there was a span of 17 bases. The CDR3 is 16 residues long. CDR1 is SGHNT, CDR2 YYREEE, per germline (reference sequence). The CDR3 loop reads CASSPSGGGGNEKLFF. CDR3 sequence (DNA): TGTGCCAGCAGCCCTTCGGGGGGTGGCGGTAATGAAAAACTGTTTTTT.

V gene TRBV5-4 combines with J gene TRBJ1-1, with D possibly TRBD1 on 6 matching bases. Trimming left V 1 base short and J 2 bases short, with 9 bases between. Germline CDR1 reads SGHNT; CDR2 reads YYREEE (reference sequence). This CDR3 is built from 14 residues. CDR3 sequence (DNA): TGTGCCAGCAGCTTGAACAGGGCTAACACTGAAGCTTTCTTT. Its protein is CASSLNRANTEAFF.

Here the CDR3 reads CASSLGVAGVNEQFF. The CDR3 bases are TGTGCCAGCAGCCTGGGGGTAGCGGGAGTAAATGAGCAGTTCTTC. The rearrangement uses TRBV7-8 and TRBJ2-1, with 9 bases matching TRBD2. This CDR3 is built from 15 residues. Germline V gene sequence: CDR1 SGHVS, CDR2 FQNEAQ. After removal of 5 bases from V and 7 bases from J, the junction contained 9 bases not matched to a gene. Full variable domain (outside the CDR3, taken from reference TRBV7-8 and TRBJ2-1): GAGVSQSPRYKVAKRGQDVALRCDPISGHVSLFWYQQALGQGPEFLTYFQNEAQLDKSGLPSDRFFAERPEGSVSTLKIQRTQQEDSAVYLCASSLGVAGVNEQFFGPGTRLTVL.

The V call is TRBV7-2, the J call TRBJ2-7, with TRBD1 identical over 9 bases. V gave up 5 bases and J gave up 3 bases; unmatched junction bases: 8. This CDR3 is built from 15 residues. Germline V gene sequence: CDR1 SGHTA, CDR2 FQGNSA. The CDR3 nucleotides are TGTGCCAGCAGCCTCGCCGGGACAGGGATCTACGAGCAGTACTTC. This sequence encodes CASSLAGTGIYEQYF.

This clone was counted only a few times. CDR3 sequence (DNA): TGTGCCAGCAGTTATCAGCGGGAGGTGAAGAAAGAGCAGTACTTC. This sequence encodes CASSYQREVKKEQYF. This rearrangement joins TRBV7-2 to TRBJ2-7, with 9 bases fitting TRBD2. V lost 6 bases, J lost 7 bases, and 13 bases stayed unmatched. CDR3 length: 15 amino acids. Germline V gene lookup returns CDR1 SGHTA and CDR2 FQGNSA.

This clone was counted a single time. This chain's CDR3 is CASSYSTIEAFF. CDR3 nucleotide sequence: TGTGCCAGCAGTTACTCGACAATTGAAGCTTTCTTT. The chain employs TRBV6-2 or TRBV6-3 and TRBJ1-1; unclear D gene. CDR3 size: 12 residues. Trimming cost V 0 bases and J 7 bases, with 6 bases left between them. CDR1 MNHEY and CDR2 SVGEGT come from the germline V gene.

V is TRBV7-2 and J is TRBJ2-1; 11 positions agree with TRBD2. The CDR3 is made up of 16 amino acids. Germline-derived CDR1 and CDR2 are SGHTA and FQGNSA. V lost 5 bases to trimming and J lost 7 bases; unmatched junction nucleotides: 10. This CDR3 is CASSLPTSGVGNEQFF. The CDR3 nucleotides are TGTGCCAGCAGCCTACCGACTAGCGGGGTGGGGAATGAGCAGTTCTTC.

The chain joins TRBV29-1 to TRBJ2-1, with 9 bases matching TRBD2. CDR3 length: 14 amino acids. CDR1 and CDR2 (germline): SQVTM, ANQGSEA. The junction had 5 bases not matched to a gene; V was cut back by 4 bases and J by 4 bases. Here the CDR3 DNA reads TGCAGCGTTGTTGGCGGGAGGGAATACAATGAGCAGTTCTTC. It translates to CSVVGGREYNEQFF.

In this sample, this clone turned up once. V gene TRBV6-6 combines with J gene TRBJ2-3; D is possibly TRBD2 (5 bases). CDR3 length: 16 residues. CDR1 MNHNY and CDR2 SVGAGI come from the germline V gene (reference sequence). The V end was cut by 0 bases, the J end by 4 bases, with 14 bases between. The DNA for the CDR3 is TGTGCCAGCAGTTACTCGAATAGGGTGCGGGCAGATACGCAGTATTTT. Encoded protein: CASSYSNRVRADTQYF.

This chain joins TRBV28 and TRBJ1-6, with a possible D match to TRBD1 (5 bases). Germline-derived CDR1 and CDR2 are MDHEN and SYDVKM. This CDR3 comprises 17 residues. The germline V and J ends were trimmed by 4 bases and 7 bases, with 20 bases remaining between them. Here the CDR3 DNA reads TGTGCCAGCAGTTCTGGGGGTAGGGAGGGAAGAAATTCACCCCTCCACTTT. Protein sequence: CASSSGGREGRNSPLHF. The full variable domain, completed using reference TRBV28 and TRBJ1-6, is DVKVTQSSRYLVKRTGEKVFLECVQDMDHENMFWYRQDPGLGLRLIYFSYDVKMKEKGDIPEGYSVSREKKERFSLILESASTNQTSMYLCASSSGGREGRNSPLHFGNGTRLTVT.

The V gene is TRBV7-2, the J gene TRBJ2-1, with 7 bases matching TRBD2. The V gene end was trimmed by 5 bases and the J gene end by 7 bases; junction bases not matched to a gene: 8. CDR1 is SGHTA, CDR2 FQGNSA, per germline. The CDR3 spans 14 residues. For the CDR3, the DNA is TGTGCCAGCAGCCAGCCGGGACTAATGAATGAGCAGTTCTTC. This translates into CASSQPGLMNEQFF.

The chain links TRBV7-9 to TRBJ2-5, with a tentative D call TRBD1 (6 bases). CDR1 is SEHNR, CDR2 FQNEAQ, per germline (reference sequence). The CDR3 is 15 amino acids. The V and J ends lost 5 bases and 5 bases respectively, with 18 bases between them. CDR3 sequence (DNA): TGTGCCAGCAGCGTAATACAGGGCCCCGGGGAGACCCAGTACTTC. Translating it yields CASSVIQGPGETQYF.

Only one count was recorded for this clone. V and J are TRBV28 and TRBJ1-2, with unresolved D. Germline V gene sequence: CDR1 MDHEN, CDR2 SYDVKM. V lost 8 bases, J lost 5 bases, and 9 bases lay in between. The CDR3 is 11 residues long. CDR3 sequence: CASEAPYGYTF. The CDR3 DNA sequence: TGTGCCAGCGAGGCACCATATGGCTACACCTTC.

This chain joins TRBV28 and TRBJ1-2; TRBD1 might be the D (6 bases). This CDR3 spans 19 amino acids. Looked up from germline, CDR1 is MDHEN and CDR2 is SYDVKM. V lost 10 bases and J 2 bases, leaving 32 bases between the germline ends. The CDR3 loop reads CATQAILPHGQIKNYGYTF. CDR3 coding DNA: TGTGCCACACAGGCGATCTTGCCCCACGGACAGATAAAAAACTATGGCTACACCTTC.

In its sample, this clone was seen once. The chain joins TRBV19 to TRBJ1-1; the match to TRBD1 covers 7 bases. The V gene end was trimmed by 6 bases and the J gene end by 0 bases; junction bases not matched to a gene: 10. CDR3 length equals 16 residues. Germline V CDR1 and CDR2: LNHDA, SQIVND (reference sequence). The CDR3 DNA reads TGTGCCAGTAGAGAACAGGGGAAGGGGGTGAACACTGAAGCTTTCTTT. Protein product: CASREQGKGVNTEAFF.